The table lists the clone carrying this T cell receptor (beta chain) with a count of one. No antigen is known for it. Germline loops: CDR1 SGHRS, CDR2 YFSETQ. The CDR3 loop spans 18 amino acids. V was clipped by 3 bases and J by 1 base; unmatched bases: 13. The data derive from a study of T cell responses to AZD1222 COVID-19 vaccine. Study-wide results and limits: Donor demographics were predominantly white British with a female majority; clonal diversity may be underestimated. Sampling captured repertoires only after the peak T cell response. Seropositive status at baseline applied to only 6 or 7 AZD1222 recipients. Nearly half of spike-specific TCRs reportedly target unmutated variant regions.

Here immunoSEQ multiplex PCR was the method, and the copy in TCRdb shows in-frame clones only, minus some. The sample lists 150,000 or so clones, around 90% occurring once. The chain recombines TRBV5-1 with TRBJ1-1, with TRBD1 identical over 9 bases. The clonotype comes from an adult in good health. Sample: peripheral blood, taken on day 0 of AZD1222 vaccination. CDR3 sequence (DNA): TGCGCCAGCAGCTCGGATCCCGCCTGGACAGGGGCGAACACTGAAGCTTTCTTT. It specifies CASSSDPAWTGANTEAFF.